This T cell receptor beta chain stems from a study of blood T cell repertoires in COVID-19 (dated by TCRdb to the early 2020s). In the study overall: Samples from collaborators originated in the United States, Italy and Spain and spanned both the acute and convalescent phases of COVID-19. The dataset comprised deeply sampled blood TCRbeta repertoires from subjects exposed to, actively infected with, or recovered from COVID-19. Samples came from the ongoing ImmuneRACE study (first 160 participants) plus 1,254 subjects from 6 global collaborators. The material from the prospective study consisted of cDNA or gDNA derived from T cells, B-cell-depleted T cells, or PBMCs. Where available, HLA class I and class II types were taken from metadata supplied by the sample provider and were not determined by assay-based typing. A de-identified subject ID, COVID-19 status, age in years and sex were almost always included in the sample metadata. A freely available public database, intended as a resource for researchers studying the immune response to SARS-CoV-2, is where the repertoires were released.

Collaborating institutions collected whole blood in K2EDTA tubes following their own protocols. For TCRbeta analysis, collaborator samples were shipped as frozen whole blood, as isolated PBMCs, or as DNA extracted from either sample type. The immunoSEQ Assay, a bias-controlled multiplex PCR, was used to amplify TCRbeta CDR3 regions from genomic DNA. The study's processing was this. The number of nucleated cells in each sample was estimated from the amplification of reference gene primers within the assay. Sequence reads were collapsed and filtered to measure the absolute abundance of every unique TCRbeta CDR3 rearrangement. For each sample, productive Simpson clonality was calculated as the square root of Simpson's diversity index across productive rearrangements. This is the immuneACCESS table as TCRdb keeps it, with only in-frame sequences that have V and J called. A part of the clones is gone; compared with another copy, unresolved V genes explain less than half, and the rest is unexplained. Clonal size and the V and J genes are those of that table, whereas D and trimming came from the DNA. Within this sample are 90,000 to 150,000 clones, with 80% to 90% of them counted one time only. The ten largest clones add up to about an eighth of the sample.

Study-wide conclusions, independent of this receptor: How much clinical and demographic metadata was included differed by source and by participant, and the metadata was provided uncurated.

From cysteine to phenylalanine, the CDR3 is 16 amino acids long. The sequence is cut down to CDR3 DNA, 48 bases in frame from base 1. V is pruned by 2 bases and J by 10 bases, leaving 11 bases of the junction without a gene match. Turning to this clone: The clone's antigen remains unknown. No base qualities exist here, and no much larger clone lies one base off it.

This receptor was obtained from a human donor in a cohort sampled during active COVID-19. What was sequenced was peripheral blood. The chain links TRBV23-1 with TRBJ1-6; TRBD1 matches 7 bases in the middle. TRBV23-1 carries the ORF label, with uncertain function. The CDR3 protein sequence reads: CASSQPAPDRRSPLHF. The nucleotide sequence reads TGCGCCAGCAGTCAACCCGCCCCGGACAGGAGATCACCCCTCCACTTT.